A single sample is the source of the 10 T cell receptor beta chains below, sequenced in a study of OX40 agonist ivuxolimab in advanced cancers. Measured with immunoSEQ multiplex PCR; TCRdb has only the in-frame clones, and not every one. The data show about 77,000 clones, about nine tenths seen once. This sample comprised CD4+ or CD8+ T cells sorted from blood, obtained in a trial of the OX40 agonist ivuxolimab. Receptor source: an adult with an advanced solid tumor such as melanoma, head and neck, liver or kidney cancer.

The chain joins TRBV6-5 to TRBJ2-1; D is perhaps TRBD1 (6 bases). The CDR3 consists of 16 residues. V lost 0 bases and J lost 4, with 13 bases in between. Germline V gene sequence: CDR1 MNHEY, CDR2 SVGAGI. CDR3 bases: TGTGCCAGCAGTTACTCGCCCGGGACAAAGTACAATGAGCAGTTCTTC. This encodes CASSYSPGTKYNEQFF.

As DNA, the CDR3 is TGTGCCAGTAGTATCACAGGGGCTGGGGCCAACGTCCTGACTTTC. Its protein product is CASSITGAGANVLTF. This chain uses TRBV19 with TRBJ2-6; 7 bases agree with TRBD1. Germline-derived CDR1 and CDR2 are LNHDA and SQIVND (reference sequence). The CDR3 sequence is 15 residues long. The V gene end was trimmed by 3 bases and the J gene end by 2 bases; junction bases not matched to a gene: 1.

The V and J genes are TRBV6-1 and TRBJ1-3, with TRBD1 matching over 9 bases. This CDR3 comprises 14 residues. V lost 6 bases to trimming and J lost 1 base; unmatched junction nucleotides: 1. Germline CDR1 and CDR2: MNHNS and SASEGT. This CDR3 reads CASRTGGSGNTIYF. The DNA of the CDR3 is TGTGCCAGCAGGACAGGGGGATCTGGAAACACCATATATTTT.

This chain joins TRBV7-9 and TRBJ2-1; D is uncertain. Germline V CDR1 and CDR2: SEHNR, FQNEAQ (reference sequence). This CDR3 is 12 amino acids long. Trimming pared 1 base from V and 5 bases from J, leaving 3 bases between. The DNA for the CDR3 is TGTGCCAGCAGCTTAGGGGACAATGAGCAGTTCTTC. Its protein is CASSLGDNEQFF.

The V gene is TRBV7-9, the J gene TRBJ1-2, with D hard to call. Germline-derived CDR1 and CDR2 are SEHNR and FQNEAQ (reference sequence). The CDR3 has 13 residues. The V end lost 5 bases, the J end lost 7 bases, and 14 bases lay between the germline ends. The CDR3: CASSPLRERGYTF. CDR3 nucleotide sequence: TGTGCCAGCAGCCCCCTTCGGGAGCGTGGCTACACCTTC.

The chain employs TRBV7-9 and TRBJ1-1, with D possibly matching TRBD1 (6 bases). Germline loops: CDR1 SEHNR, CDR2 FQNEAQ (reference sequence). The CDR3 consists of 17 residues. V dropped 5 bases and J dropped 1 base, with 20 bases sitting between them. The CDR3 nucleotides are TGTGCCAGCAGCCCTTACTTGACAGGTGGGCCGAACACTGAAGCTTTCTTT. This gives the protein CASSPYLTGGPNTEAFF.

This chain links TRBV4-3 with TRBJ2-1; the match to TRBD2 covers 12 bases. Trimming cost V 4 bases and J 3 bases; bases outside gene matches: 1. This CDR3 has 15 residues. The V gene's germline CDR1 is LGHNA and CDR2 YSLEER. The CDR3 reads CASSPSGRDYNEQFF. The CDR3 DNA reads TGCGCCAGCAGCCCTAGCGGGAGGGACTACAATGAGCAGTTCTTC.

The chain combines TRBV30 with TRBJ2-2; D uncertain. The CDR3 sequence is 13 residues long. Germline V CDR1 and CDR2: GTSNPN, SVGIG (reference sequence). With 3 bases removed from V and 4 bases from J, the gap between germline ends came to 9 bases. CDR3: CAWRTIPTGELFF. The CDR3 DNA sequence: TGTGCCTGGAGAACGATACCCACCGGGGAGCTGTTTTTT.

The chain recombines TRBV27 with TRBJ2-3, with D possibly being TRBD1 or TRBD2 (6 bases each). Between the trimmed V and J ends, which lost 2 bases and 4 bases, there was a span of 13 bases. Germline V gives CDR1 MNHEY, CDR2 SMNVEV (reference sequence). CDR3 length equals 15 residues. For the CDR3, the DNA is TGTGCCAGCAGTTTAAAGTCGGGGGCCGCAGATACGCAGTATTTT. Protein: CASSLKSGAADTQYF.

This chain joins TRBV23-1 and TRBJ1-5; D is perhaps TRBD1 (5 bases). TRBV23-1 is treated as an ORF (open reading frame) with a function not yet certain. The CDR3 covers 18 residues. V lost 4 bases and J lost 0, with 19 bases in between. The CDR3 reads CASSPPGQGGVSNQPQHF. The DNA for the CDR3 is TGCGCCAGCAGTCCTCCGGGGCAGGGAGGGGTTAGCAATCAGCCCCAGCATTTT.